This T cell receptor (beta chain) is drawn from a study of T cell responses to AZD1222 COVID-19 vaccine (dated by TCRdb to the early 2020s). General notes on the study: Because spike-specific TCR depth and breadth did not differ between the two schedules, AZD1222 recipients who got a second dose at roughly 4 weeks were pooled with those who got a second dose at roughly 12 weeks. TCR sequencing covered 230 to 250 trial participants: roughly 200 given two doses of AZD1222 and 26 given two doses of MenACWY control vaccine. Enrollment into the trials was organized by age into subgroups of 18-55, 56-69 and 70-plus years, and those subgroups contained 148, 28 and 57 TCR-sequenced participants, respectively.

The CDR3 regions of human TCRbeta chains were subjected to immunosequencing. As for the authors' bioinformatics: Repertoire TCRs were matched against a reference library of SARS-CoV-2-specific TCRs generated with the MIRA antigen-specificity platform. Breadth was defined as the fraction of unique TCRs that were SARS-CoV-2-associated. Depth was defined as the fraction of total T cells that were SARS-CoV-2-associated. Each spike-specific TCR was assigned to its reactive spike region and to a CD4 or CD8 class using the MIRA data. Log10-transformed breadth and depth values were compared by one-way ANOVA with Sidak's multiple comparisons tests. TCRdb's version of the immuneACCESS table is confined to in-frame rearrangements and falls short of the full clone set. An unresolved V gene accounts for under half of the shortfall where checked; the remainder is of unknown origin. V, J and clone size are those of that table, while D and trimming were read from the DNA. Across this sample there are 140,000 to 150,000 clones, with around 90% seen only once. The ten largest clonotypes hold 1.4% to 1.5% of the sample.

Taken with the paper, the label for time point translates to: baseline before first vaccination. Vaccinee samples came from UK trials COV001 and COV002, including a single-blind randomized controlled phase 2/3 trial of AZD1222 (ChAdOx1 nCoV-19) in healthy adults. Trial participant PBMC samples were collected at day 0 and day 28 after the second dose for TCRbeta chain sequencing. V was cut back by 6 bases and J by 2 bases, leaving a gap of 10 bases between them. The CDR3, cysteine through phenylalanine, is 14 amino acids long. Only CDR3 DNA remains: 42 bases, in frame from the first base. CDR1 MNHEY and CDR2 SMNVEV were looked up in the germline V gene (reference sequence). General conclusions and limits of the study: Spike-specific TCR breadth and depth rose significantly after two AZD1222 doses compared with day 0 and with MenACWY recipients. CD4 TCRs associated with the vaccine covered the entire spike protein, and the dominant responses were in regions 160-218 and 743-854. Nearly half of unique spike-specific TCRs reportedly recognized epitopes outside regions mutated in the B.1.351 and B.1.1.7 variants. No day 14 peak-response samples were available, so repertoires were characterized only after the peak T cell response. Conclusions about previously exposed vaccinees are limited, since just six AZD1222 recipients were seropositive for SARS-CoV-2 at baseline. In the small 56-69-year group, the increase in depth fell short of significance, most likely because of low power. Participants were mostly white British and included more females than males, and it was suggested by the authors that clonal diversity may have been underestimated.

Remarks on this clone: It lacks a known antigen. No much larger clone is present one base from it, and per-base qualities are unavailable.

This sequence originates from an adult in good health. The V and J genes are TRBV27 and TRBJ1-4; the D gene is perhaps TRBD1, on 5 matching bases. The source was peripheral blood, collected on day 0 of AZD1222 vaccination. In nucleotides, the sequence is TGTGCCAGCAGCCTCTGGGGCACTAATGAAAAACTGTTTTTT. It translates to CASSLWGTNEKLFF.